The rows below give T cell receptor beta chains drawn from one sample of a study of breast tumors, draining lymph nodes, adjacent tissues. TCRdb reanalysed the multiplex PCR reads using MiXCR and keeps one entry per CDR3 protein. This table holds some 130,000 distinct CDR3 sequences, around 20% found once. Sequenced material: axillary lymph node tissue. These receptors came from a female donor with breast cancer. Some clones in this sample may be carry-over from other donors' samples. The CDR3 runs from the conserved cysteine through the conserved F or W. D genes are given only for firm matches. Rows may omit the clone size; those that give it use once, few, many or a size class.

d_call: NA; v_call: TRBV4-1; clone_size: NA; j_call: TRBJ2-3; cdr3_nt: TGCGCCGGCAGCCAAGTTGGTCAGGTAACAGATACGCAGTATTTT; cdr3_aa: CAGSQVGQVTDTQYF
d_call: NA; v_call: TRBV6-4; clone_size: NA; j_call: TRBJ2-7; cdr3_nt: TGTGCCAGCAGCCAAGATAGGGCCAGCAAAAGTGACGAGCAGTACTTC; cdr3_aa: CASSQDRASKSDEQYF
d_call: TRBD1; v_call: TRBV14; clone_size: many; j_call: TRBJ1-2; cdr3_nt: TGTGCCAGCAGCCAATCCACAGGGGTAGCCGGCTACACCTTC; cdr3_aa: CASSQSTGVAGYTF
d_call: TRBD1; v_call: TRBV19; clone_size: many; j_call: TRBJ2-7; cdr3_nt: TGTGCCAGTAGTCCCGGGACAGGGATTGGAGCCTACGAGCAGTACTTC; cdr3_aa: CASSPGTGIGAYEQYF
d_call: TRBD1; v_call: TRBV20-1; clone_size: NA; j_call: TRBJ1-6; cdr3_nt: TGCAGTGCTAGGGATCAGGGACAGGCGAATTCACCCCTCCGCTTT; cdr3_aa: CSARDQGQANSPLRF
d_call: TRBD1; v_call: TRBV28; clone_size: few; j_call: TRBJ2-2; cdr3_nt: TGTGCCAGCACCCGACAGGGGGTTGGCGGGGAGCTGTTTTTT; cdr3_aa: CASTRQGVGGELFF
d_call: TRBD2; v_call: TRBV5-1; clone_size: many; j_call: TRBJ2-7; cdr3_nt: TGCGCCAGCAGCCGTATCTTAAGCGGGAAGTATAACGAGCAGTACTTC; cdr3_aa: CASSRILSGKYNEQYF
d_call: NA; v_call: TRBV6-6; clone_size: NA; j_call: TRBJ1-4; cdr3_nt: TGTGCCAGCACCTCGGCAGGTCTTAATGAAAAACTGTTTTTT; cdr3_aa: CASTSAGLNEKLFF
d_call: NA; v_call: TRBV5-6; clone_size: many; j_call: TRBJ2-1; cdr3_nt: TGTGCCAGCAGCTCCGAATTGGGGGGCATATCCTACAATGAGCAGTTCTTC; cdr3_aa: CASSSELGGISYNEQFF
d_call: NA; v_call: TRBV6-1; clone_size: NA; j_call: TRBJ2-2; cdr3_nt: TGTGCCAGCAGGGGACCCCGGACCACCGGGGAGCTGTTTTTT; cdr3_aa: CASRGPRTTGELFF
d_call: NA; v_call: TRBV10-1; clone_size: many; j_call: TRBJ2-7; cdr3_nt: TGCGCCAGCAGTGGTCGACAGATCGGCGAGCAGTACTTC; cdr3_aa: CASSGRQIGEQYF
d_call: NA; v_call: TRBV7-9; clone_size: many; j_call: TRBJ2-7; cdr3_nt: TGTGCCAGCAGCTTAGGCGAGGACATGCGGGGTCCCGACTCCTACGAGCAGTACTTC; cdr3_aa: CASSLGEDMRGPDSYEQYF
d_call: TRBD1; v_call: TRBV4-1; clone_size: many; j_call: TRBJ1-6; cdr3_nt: TGCGCCAGCAGCCACCCTGGACAGGGGAGAAATTCACCCCTCCACTTT; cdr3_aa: CASSHPGQGRNSPLHF
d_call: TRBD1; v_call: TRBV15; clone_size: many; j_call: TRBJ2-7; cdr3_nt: TGTGCCACCAGCAGGGGTGGGGACAGCTCCTACGAGCAGTACTTC; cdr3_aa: CATSRGGDSSYEQYF
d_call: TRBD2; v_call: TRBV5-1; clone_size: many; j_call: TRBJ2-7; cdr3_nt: TGCGCCAGCAGGGGTGGGACTAGCGGGAGATACGAGCAGTACTTC; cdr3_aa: CASRGGTSGRYEQYF
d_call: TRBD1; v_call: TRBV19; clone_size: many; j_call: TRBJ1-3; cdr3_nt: TGTGCCAGTAGTAACAGGGGTGCTGGAAACACCATATATTTT; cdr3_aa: CASSNRGAGNTIYF
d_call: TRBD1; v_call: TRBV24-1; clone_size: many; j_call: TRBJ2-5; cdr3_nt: TGTGCCACCAGTGACCGGTCCGGGACAGGGGAGGAGACCCAGTACTTC; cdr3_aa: CATSDRSGTGEETQYF
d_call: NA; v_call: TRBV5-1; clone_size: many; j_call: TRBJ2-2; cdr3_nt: TGCGCCAGCAGCAGCACTAGTGTTAGAACCGGGGAGCTGTTTTTT; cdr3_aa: CASSSTSVRTGELFF
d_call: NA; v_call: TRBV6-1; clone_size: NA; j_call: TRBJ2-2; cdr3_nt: TGTGCCAGCAGTGAATCTGTCGGGGAGCTGTTTTTT; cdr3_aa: CASSESVGELFF
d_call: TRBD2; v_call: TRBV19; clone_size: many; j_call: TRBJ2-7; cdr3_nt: TGTGCCAGTAGTATCACGGCTAGCGGGAGGTCCTACGAGCAGTACTTC; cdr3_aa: CASSITASGRSYEQYF
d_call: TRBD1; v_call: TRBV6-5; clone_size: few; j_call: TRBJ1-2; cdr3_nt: TGTGCCAGCCGCGAACAGGGGGTTGATGGCTACACCTTC; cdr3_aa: CASREQGVDGYTF
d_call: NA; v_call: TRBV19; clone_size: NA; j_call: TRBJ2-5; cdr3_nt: TGTGCCAGTATGGGGCCAGGGAATTCCCAAGAGACCCAGTACTTC; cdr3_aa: CASMGPGNSQETQYF
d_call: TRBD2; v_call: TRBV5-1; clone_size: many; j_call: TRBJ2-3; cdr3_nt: TGCGCCAGCAGCGCCGGGACTAGCGGGGGGGGTAGGACAGATACGCAGTATTTT; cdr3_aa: CASSAGTSGGGRTDTQYF
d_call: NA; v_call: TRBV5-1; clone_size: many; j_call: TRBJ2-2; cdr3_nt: TGCGCCAGCAGCCCAGGGGTGTGGAACACCGGGGAGCTGTTTTTT; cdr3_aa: CASSPGVWNTGELFF
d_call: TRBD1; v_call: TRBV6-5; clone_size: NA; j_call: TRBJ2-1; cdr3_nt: TGTGCCAGCAGTAAACTCGGGACAGGGGGGAGTGAGCAGTTCTTC; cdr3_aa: CASSKLGTGGSEQFF
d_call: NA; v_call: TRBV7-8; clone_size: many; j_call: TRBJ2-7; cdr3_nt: TGTGCCAGCAGCTTAGGGGCGGGGTCCTACGAGCAGTACTTC; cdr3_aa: CASSLGAGSYEQYF
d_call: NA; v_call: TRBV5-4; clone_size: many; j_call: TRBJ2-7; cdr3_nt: TGTGCCAGCAGCTTGATTTCTCCAGGGAACGAGCAGTACTTC; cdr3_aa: CASSLISPGNEQYF
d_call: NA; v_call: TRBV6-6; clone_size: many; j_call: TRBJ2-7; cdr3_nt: TGTGCCAGCAGTTACGACATGGGGGCCTACGAGCAGTACTTC; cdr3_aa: CASSYDMGAYEQYF
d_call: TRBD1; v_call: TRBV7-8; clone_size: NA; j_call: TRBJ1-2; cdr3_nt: TGTGCCAGCAGCTTCGGGACAGGGGTGGAGGTGTATGGCTACACCTTC; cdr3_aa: CASSFGTGVEVYGYTF
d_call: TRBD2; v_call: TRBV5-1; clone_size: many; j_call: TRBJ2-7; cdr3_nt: TGCGCCAGCAGCTTGTTTGCGGGAGAGGGCTACGAGCAGTACTTC; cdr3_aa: CASSLFAGEGYEQYF
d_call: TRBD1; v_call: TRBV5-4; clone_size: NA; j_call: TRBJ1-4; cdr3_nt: TGTGCCAGCAGCTTACCATCGGGACAGGGGCAGGAAAAACTGTTTTTT; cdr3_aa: CASSLPSGQGQEKLFF
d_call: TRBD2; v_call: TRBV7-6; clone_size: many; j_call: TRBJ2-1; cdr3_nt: TGTGCCAGCAGCGGACTAGGCCTTGAGCAGTTCTTC; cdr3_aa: CASSGLGLEQFF
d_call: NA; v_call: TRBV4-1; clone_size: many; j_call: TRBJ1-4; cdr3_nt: TGCGCCAGCAGCCGGAAAGAGAGTGCGGGGGCCGCAACTAATGAAAAACTGTTTTTT; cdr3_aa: CASSRKESAGAATNEKLFF
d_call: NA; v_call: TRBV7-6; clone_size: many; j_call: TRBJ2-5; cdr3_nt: TGTGCCAGCAGCCAAGGGGGAGTGGGTGAGACCCAGTACTTC; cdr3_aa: CASSQGGVGETQYF
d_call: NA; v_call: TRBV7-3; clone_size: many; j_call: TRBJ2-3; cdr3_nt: TGTGCCAGCAGCTCAGTGCCCACTAGCACAGATACGCAGTATTTT; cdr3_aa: CASSSVPTSTDTQYF
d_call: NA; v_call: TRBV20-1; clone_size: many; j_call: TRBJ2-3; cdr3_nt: TGCAGTGCTAGAGCCCCGGGCGTCACAGATACGCAGTATTTT; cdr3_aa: CSARAPGVTDTQYF
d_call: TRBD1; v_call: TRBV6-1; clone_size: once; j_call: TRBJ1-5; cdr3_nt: TGTGCCAGCACTGGGGGGGCAGGGGGGCAGCCCCAGCATTTT; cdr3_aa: CASTGGAGGQPQHF
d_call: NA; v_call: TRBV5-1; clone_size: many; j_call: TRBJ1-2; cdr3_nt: TGCGCCAGCAGCTTGATGTTCGATGGCTACACCTTC; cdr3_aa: CASSLMFDGYTF
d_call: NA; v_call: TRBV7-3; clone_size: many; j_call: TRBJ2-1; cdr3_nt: TGTGCCAGCACCCAGAATCAGGGGGGCGGGAATGAGCAGTTCTTC; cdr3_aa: CASTQNQGGGNEQFF
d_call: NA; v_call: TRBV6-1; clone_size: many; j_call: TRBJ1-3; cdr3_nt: TGTGCCAGCAGTGAAGTGGCGGGGGTGGCTGGAAACACCATATATTTT; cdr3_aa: CASSEVAGVAGNTIYF
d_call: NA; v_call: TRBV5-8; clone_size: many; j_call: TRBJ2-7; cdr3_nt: TGTGCCAGCAGCTCAATCTATTTAGGTGGGCAGTACTTC; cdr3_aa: CASSSIYLGGQYF
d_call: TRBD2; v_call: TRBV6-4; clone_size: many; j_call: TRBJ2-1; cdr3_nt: TGTGCCAGCAGGGAGCGGGGGGATAGCTCCTACAATGAGCAGTTCTTC; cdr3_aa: CASRERGDSSYNEQFF
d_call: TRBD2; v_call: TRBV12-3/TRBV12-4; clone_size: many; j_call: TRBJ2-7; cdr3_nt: TGTGCCAGTAGCCCCCGGGCGGGAGGGCGATACGAGCAGTACTTC; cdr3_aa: CASSPRAGGRYEQYF
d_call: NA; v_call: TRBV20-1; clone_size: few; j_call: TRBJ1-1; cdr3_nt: TGCAGTGCTAGAGATACGTGGGGAGGTAACACTGAAGCTTTCTTT; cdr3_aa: CSARDTWGGNTEAFF
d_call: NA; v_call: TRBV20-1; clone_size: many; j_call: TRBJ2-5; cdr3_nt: TGCAGTGCTAGAGATCCAGTGAAAGAGACCCAGTACTTC; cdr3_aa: CSARDPVKETQYF
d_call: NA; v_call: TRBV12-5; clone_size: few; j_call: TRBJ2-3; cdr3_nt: TGTGCTAGTGGTTTCGCTCGAGAAGATACGCAGTATTTT; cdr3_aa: CASGFAREDTQYF
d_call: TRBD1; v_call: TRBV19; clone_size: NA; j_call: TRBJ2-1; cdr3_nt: TGTGCCAGTAGTATAGACCGACAGGGGGCGCTGGGAAATGAGCAGTTCTTC; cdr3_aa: CASSIDRQGALGNEQFF
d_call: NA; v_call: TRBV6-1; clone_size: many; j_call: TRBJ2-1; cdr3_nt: TGTGCCAGCAGTGGTAGAGAGGGGGCCTACAATGAGCAGTTCTTC; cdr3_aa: CASSGREGAYNEQFF
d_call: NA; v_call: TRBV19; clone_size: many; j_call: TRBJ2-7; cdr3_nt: TGTGCCAGTAGTTTACCGGGACGGTCCTCCTACGAGCAGTACTTC; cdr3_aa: CASSLPGRSSYEQYF